This T cell receptor (beta chain) was observed in a study of vaccination effects on CD4 cells after COVID-19. Sequenced by immunoSEQ multiplex PCR; TCRdb stores in-frame clones only, minus some. The sample yields around 28,000 clones, about three quarters seen once. Trimming pared 5 bases from V and 5 bases from J, leaving 24 bases between. The germline V gene encodes CDR1 SGHNT and CDR2 YENEEA. The CDR3 sequence is 17 residues long. As regards this clone: Its specificity is not known.

With the ViraFEST assay, the study expanded antigen-specific CD4+ T cells using viral peptide pools, then sequenced them. Researchers isolated CD4+ T cells once 9 to 11 days of culture had elapsed. A PCR test confirmed that the person had SARS-CoV-2 infection between March and December 2020. Every well housed around 2.1 million PBMC, which grew in culture alongside around 9.9 IU/ml IL-2 and roughly 9.8 ug/ml peptides. This clonotype was obtained from a human donor who had a prior SARS-CoV-2 infection. The sequences come from CD4+ T cells from PBMCs cultured with HCoV-NL63 spike peptides, collected before COVID-19 vaccination. This rearrangement joins TRBV11-3 to TRBJ1-2, with a weak D call TRBD1 (5 bases). CDR3 DNA sequence: TGTGCCAGCAGCCAAAGGTCGACCAGGGTCCCCGGATATGGCTACACCTTC. Amino acids: CASSQRSTRVPGYGYTF.